Presented here are 19 T cell receptor beta chains from one specimen sequenced in a study of blood T cells in healthy people across ages (dated by TCRdb to the mid-2010s). Library prep was done by 5' RACE. This sample was sequenced with an Illumina HiSeq 2500. A second PCR of about 7 to 12 cycles was run with a J-beta primer mix and a sample-barcoded 5' primer. TCRdb applied fastp at Q25 and MiXCR to the public reads, then kept only in-frame beta chains. Identical CDR3 proteins give one entry, which carries the most common genes and DNA. The sample profile shows hundreds of thousands of distinct CDR3 sequences; about 30% of them were found once. The top ten constitute about a sixth of the sample. The sample comprised blood. The receptors derive from an elderly woman in good health.

This clonotype was seen a few times. The chain links TRBV7-6 to TRBJ2-7; 10 positions agree with TRBD1. J lost 6 bases, V lost 2 bases, and 10 bases had no gene match. This CDR3 comprises 16 residues. The germline V gene encodes CDR1 SGHVS and CDR2 FNYEAQ. The CDR3 nucleotides read TGTGCCAGCAGCTTACGCTTGACAGGGGGCAAGGGCGAGCAGTACTTC. This encodes CASSLRLTGGKGEQYF.

This clonotype occurred many times. The chain carries TRBV28 and TRBJ2-7; D is ambiguous. V was pared by 2 bases and J by 0 bases, with 11 bases between. CDR1 and CDR2 (germline): MDHEN, SYDVKM. The CDR3 spans 15 residues. The CDR3, as DNA: TGTGCCAGCAGTTTAAGTCTTCAGACCTCCTACGAGCAGTACTTC. Its protein product is CASSLSLQTSYEQYF.

The V and J genes are TRBV28 and TRBJ2-6; 7 bases are a match to TRBD2. Per the germline V gene, CDR1 is MDHEN and CDR2 is SYDVKM. Trimming cost V 5 bases and J 0 bases; bases outside gene matches: 10. There are 18 residues in the CDR3. This CDR3 is CASSPAGPGGSGANVLTF. CDR3 nucleotide sequence: TGTGCCAGCAGTCCCGCTGGCCCGGGGGGCTCTGGGGCCAACGTCCTGACTTTC. Full variable domain (outside the CDR3, taken from reference TRBV28 and TRBJ2-6): DVKVTQSSRYLVKRTGEKVFLECVQDMDHENMFWYRQDPGLGLRLIYFSYDVKMKEKGDIPEGYSVSREKKERFSLILESASTNQTSMYLCASSPAGPGGSGANVLTFGAGSRLTVL.

The chain recombines TRBV4-1 with TRBJ2-5; D ambiguous. Between the trimmed V and J ends, which lost 1 base and 5 bases, there was a span of 11 bases. Per the germline V gene, CDR1 is MGHRA and CDR2 is YSYEKL. CDR3 length equals 14 residues. DNA for the CDR3: TGCGCCAGCAGCCAAGTAGGAGTTTCGGAGACCCAGTACTTC. Encoded protein: CASSQVGVSETQYF.

This clonotype was detected many times. The chain recombines TRBV7-3 with TRBJ2-3; TRBD1 agrees at 8 bases. With V trimmed by 6 bases and J by 2 bases, 7 bases remained unmatched. The germline CDR1 and CDR2 sequences are SGHTA and FQGTGA. CDR3 length: 15 residues. The CDR3 loop is CASSSGTGYTDTQYF. The DNA for the CDR3 is TGTGCCAGCAGTTCCGGGACAGGATACACAGATACGCAGTATTTT. The complete variable domain, with remaining parts taken from reference TRBV7-3 and TRBJ2-3, reads GAGVSQTPSNKVTEKGKYVELRCDPISGHTALYWYRQSLGQGPEFLIYFQGTGAADDSGLPNDRFFAVRPEGSVSTLKIQRTERGDSAVYLCASSSGTGYTDTQYFGPGTRLTVL.

The rearrangement links TRBV19 to TRBJ2-5, with D perhaps matching TRBD1 (5 bases). The tail of the sequence fits TRBJ2-1 better, so the J call may be wrong. The CDR3 consists of 13 residues. Germline lookup yields CDR1 LNHDA and CDR2 SQIVND (reference sequence). CDR3 amino acids: CASAGSVQETQFF. The CDR3 bases are TGTGCCAGCGCAGGGTCTGTCCAAGAGACCCAGTTCTTC.

In this sample, this clonotype turned up many times. The V call is TRBV5-1, the J call TRBJ2-1, with 13 bases aligning to TRBD2. The length of the CDR3 is 15 residues. Germline-derived CDR1 and CDR2 are SGHRS and YFSETQ. V trimming: 0 bases; J trimming: 8 bases; junction bases outside the gene matches: 2. The CDR3 DNA is TGCGCCAGCAGCTTGGGGACTAGCGGGGGATATGAGCAGTTCTTC. Translated, it gives CASSLGTSGGYEQFF.

This clonotype has ten or more counts. The chain carries TRBV21-1 and TRBJ2-3; the tabulated D call, TRBD2, remains unverified against the DNA. TRBV21-1 is a recognized pseudogene. The CDR3 has 17 residues. Here the CDR3 DNA reads TGTGCCAGCAGGTTTGATGTTCTAGCGGGCGATAAACATACGCAGTATTTT. Amino acids: CASRFDVLAGDKHTQYF.

In this sample, this clonotype turned up many times. The V call is TRBV2, the J call TRBJ2-1, with 7 bases lining up with TRBD1. The CDR3 contains 15 residues. The germline gives CDR1 SNHLY, CDR2 FYNNEI. The junction had 8 bases not matched to a gene; V was cut back by 9 bases and J by 0 bases. CDR3 region: CASTRDSASYNEQFF. In nucleotides, the CDR3 is TGTGCCAGTACTCGGGACAGTGCCTCCTACAATGAGCAGTTCTTC.

The V call is TRBV6-2 or TRBV6-3, the J call TRBJ1-3; no definite D call. Trimming took off 5 bases at V and 0 bases at J, with 14 bases between the two ends. The CDR3 totals 16 residues. CDR1 is MNHEY and CDR2 is SVGEGT in the germline V gene. The CDR3, as DNA: TGTGCCAGCAGTCCCCTTGGCCGTATCTCTGGAAACACCATATATTTT. As protein: CASSPLGRISGNTIYF.

This clonotype came up a few times. A read error is possible here, since a much larger clone lies one base away. This rearrangement joins TRBV5-1 to TRBJ2-7; the match to TRBD1 covers 7 bases. Germline CDR1 is SGHRS and CDR2 is YFSETQ. The CDR3 consists of 16 residues. Losses at the gene ends were 0 bases for V and 7 bases for J; bases not matched to a gene: 13. CDR3 sequence reads: CASSLEARGKYNEQYF. CDR3 coding DNA: TGCGCCAGCAGCTTGGAGGCCAGGGGGAAATACAATGAGCAGTACTTC.

Many counts were recorded for this clonotype. CDR3 residues: CSARVSGGIDTQYF. In DNA, the CDR3 is TGCAGTGCTAGAGTTAGCGGGGGAATAGATACGCAGTATTTT. This chain links TRBV20-1 with TRBJ2-3; TRBD2 aligns across 9 bases. J gave up 5 bases and V 1 base, and 4 bases lay outside the gene matches. CDR1 and CDR2 (germline): DFQATT, SNEGSKA (reference sequence). The CDR3 is 14 amino acids.

This chain links TRBV7-2 with TRBJ2-3; a weak D match, TRBD1 (6 bases). CDR1 is SGHTA, CDR2 FQGNSA, per germline. V lost 4 bases and J 4 bases, leaving 18 bases between the germline ends. The CDR3 sequence is 16 residues long. The DNA for the CDR3 is TGTGCCAGCAGCTCCTTGGGGGCTAGCAGCGCAGATACGCAGTATTTT. This encodes CASSSLGASSADTQYF.

This clonotype has at least ten counts. V is TRBV4-1 and J is TRBJ2-6, with D unclear. The CDR3 is 19 amino acids. Germline CDR1 and CDR2: MGHRA and YSYEKL. Trimming removed 0 bases at V and 0 bases at J, with 15 bases between. The CDR3 is CASSQEWKDISSGANVLTF. Here the CDR3 DNA reads TGCGCCAGCAGCCAAGAATGGAAAGACATAAGCTCTGGGGCCAACGTCCTGACTTTC.

This clonotype was counted at least ten times. This chain joins TRBV5-1 and TRBJ2-7, with TRBD1 identical over 10 bases. Per germline, CDR1 SGHRS and CDR2 YFSETQ. The J segment lost 1 base and the V segment lost 4 bases, leaving 14 bases of the junction unmatched. The CDR3 has 18 residues. As DNA, the CDR3 is TGCGCCAGCAGCCTGCGGGCGTTATCGGACAGGGGGTCCTACGAGCAGTACTTC. Translating gives CASSLRALSDRGSYEQYF.

This clonotype has only a few counts. V usage is TRBV12-5 and J usage is TRBJ1-1; D ambiguous. With 7 bases removed from V and 0 bases from J, the gap between germline ends came to 15 bases. The CDR3 length is 15 residues. Germline CDR1 and CDR2: LGHNT and FRNRAP. The CDR3 coding sequence is TGTGCTAGTGCCTCTGGACTGATCCTGAACACTGAAGCTTTCTTT. It is translated as CASASGLILNTEAFF.

This clonotype was recorded at least ten times. The rearrangement links TRBV20-1 to TRBJ2-7, with D unresolved. V shed 6 bases and J shed 2 bases, with 8 bases lying between them. Germline V gene lookup returns CDR1 DFQATT and CDR2 SNEGSKA (reference sequence). This CDR3 spans 11 amino acids. Here the CDR3 reads CSAVVTYEQYF. The CDR3 nucleotides are TGCAGTGCCGTGGTCACCTACGAGCAGTACTTC.

V is TRBV6-5 and J is TRBJ2-2; the D gene is possibly TRBD2 (7 bases). V lost 0 bases, J lost 4 bases, and 15 bases lay in between. Germline CDR1 MNHEY, CDR2 SVGAGI. The CDR3 is made up of 17 amino acids. CDR3 coding DNA: TGTGCCAGCAGTTACTCGAGGGGCGGGGGCCGCACCGGGGAGCTGTTTTTT. Translated: CASSYSRGGGRTGELFF.

This clonotype appeared many times. The chain recombines TRBV28 with TRBJ2-7; possible D gene TRBD2, 6 bases. The CDR3 runs 13 residues. Per the germline V gene, CDR1 is MDHEN and CDR2 is SYDVKM. The V gene lost 3 bases and the J gene lost 7 bases, with 13 bases spanning the gap. For the CDR3, the DNA is TGTGCCAGCAGTTTGGAGGGGTTAAGGGAGCAGTACTTC. Protein product: CASSLEGLREQYF.